The 18 T cell receptor beta chains presented below share a single source sample, sequenced in a study of cytomegalovirus exposure and HLA in healthy donors. The PCR had 60 Vbeta and 13 Jbeta primers. The table came from immunoSEQ multiplex PCR; TCRdb's copy has only in-frame clones and leaves some out. The table includes 110,000 to 150,000 clones, about 70% detected once. Sequenced material: PBMCs. Receptors originate from a man aged 55-75 years in good health and CMV-seronegative.

The chain couples TRBV18 to TRBJ2-3; 7 bases agree with TRBD1. The V segment lost 2 bases and the J segment 10 bases; nucleotides outside the gene matches: 9. The CDR3 runs 14 residues. Looked up from germline, CDR1 is KGHSH and CDR2 is LQKENI. CDR3 sequence (DNA): TGTGCCAGCTCACCATCGGGACAGACGAGCGCGCAGTATTTT. This translates into CASSPSGQTSAQYF. Filled out from reference TRBV18 and TRBJ2-3, the complete variable domain reads NAGVMQNPRHLVRRRGQEARLRCSPMKGHSHVYWYRQLPEEGLKFMVYLQKENIIDESGMPKERFSAEFPKEGPSILRIQQVVRGDSAAYFCASSPSGQTSAQYFGPGTRLTVL.

This sequence joins TRBV19 and TRBJ2-5; tentative D call: TRBD2 (6 bases). The last part of the DNA fits TRBJ2-7 better; the J call may be wrong. CDR3 length: 12 residues. Germline assignment: CDR1 LNHDA and CDR2 SQIVND (reference sequence). The CDR3 region is CASSIAGYEQYF. The CDR3 coding sequence is TGTGCCAGTAGTATCGCGGGGTACGAGCAGTACTTC.

V and J are TRBV16 and TRBJ2-6; D unclear. Trimming pared 5 bases from V and 4 bases from J, leaving 12 bases between. Germline V gives CDR1 KGHSY, CDR2 FQNENV. There are 15 residues in the CDR3. CDR3 sequence: CASSSGLSGANVLTF. In nucleotides, the CDR3 is TGTGCCAGCAGCTCCGGGTTGTCAGGGGCCAACGTCCTGACTTTC. The variable domain in full, completed from reference TRBV16 and TRBJ2-6, reads GEEVAQTPKHLVRGEGQKAKLYCAPIKGHSYVFWYQQVLKNEFKFLISFQNENVFDETGMPKERFSAKCLPNSPCSLEIQATKLEDSAVYFCASSSGLSGANVLTFGAGSRLTVL.

The chain couples TRBV11-2 to TRBJ2-7; tentatively, D is TRBD1 (5 bases). The V gene's germline CDR1 is SGHAT and CDR2 FQNNGV. With 2 bases removed from V and 3 bases from J, the gap between germline ends came to 14 bases. The CDR3 length is 15 residues. The CDR3 spells CASSLRPQGNYEQYF. The CDR3 bases are TGTGCCAGCAGCTTACGGCCTCAGGGTAACTACGAGCAGTACTTC.

Concerning this clone: This sample includes further DNA sequences coding for the same CDR3. This chain connects TRBV28 to TRBJ2-7; D call uncertain. The V end was cut by 5 bases, the J end by 3 bases, with 11 bases between. CDR3 length equals 13 residues. Germline V gene data show CDR1 as MDHEN and CDR2 as SYDVKM. The CDR3 coding sequence is TGTGCCAGCAGTCCCCCCTCTCGCTACGAGCAGTACTTC. Translated: CASSPPSRYEQYF.

This chain connects TRBV9 to TRBJ2-1; D is uncertain. CDR3 length equals 12 residues. The germline V gene encodes CDR1 SGDLS and CDR2 YYNGEE. V lost 2 bases and J lost 6, with 6 bases in between. CDR3 coding DNA: TGTGCCAGCAGCGTTATTCCCAATGAGCAGTTCTTC. This encodes CASSVIPNEQFF.

The chain carries TRBV29-1 and TRBJ1-2; D unresolved. CDR1 and CDR2 from the germline V gene are SQVTM and ANQGSEA. This CDR3 is 12 amino acids long. Trimming pared 3 bases from V and 4 bases from J, leaving 9 bases between. This CDR3 reads CSVDRGTYGYTF. The CDR3 DNA reads as TGCAGCGTTGACCGAGGAACCTATGGCTACACCTTC.

This chain links TRBV30 with TRBJ2-1, with 8 bases that match TRBD2. The CDR3 is made up of 17 amino acids. Germline trimming cut 0 bases from V and 4 bases from J; bases unmatched to any gene: 11. The germline V gene encodes CDR1 GTSNPN and CDR2 SVGIG (reference sequence). The DNA of the CDR3 is TGTGCCTGGAGTGTTGTGTTCGGCGGGAGGTCGTACAATGAGCAGTTCTTC. Encoded protein: CAWSVVFGGRSYNEQFF.

The chain carries TRBV7-2 and TRBJ2-1; 12 nucleotides line up with TRBD2. J gave up 8 bases and V 5 bases, and 7 bases lay outside the gene matches. CDR1 and CDR2 (germline): SGHTA, FQGNSA. There are 15 residues in the CDR3. CDR3 nucleotides: TGTGCCAGCAGCCCGCCTAGCGGGAGGGGCGATGAGCAGTTCTTC. Protein product: CASSPPSGRGDEQFF.

The chain joins TRBV5-1 to TRBJ2-3, with TRBD1 matching 8 bases. Germline V gene sequence: CDR1 SGHRS, CDR2 YFSETQ. Trimming cost V 7 bases and J 3 bases; bases outside gene matches: 7. This CDR3 has 14 amino acids. The CDR3 nucleotides read TGCGCCAGCTCGACAGGGGATGGAACAGATACGCAGTATTTT. It translates to CASSTGDGTDTQYF.

The chain couples TRBV6-5 to TRBJ2-5; D may be TRBD1 (5 bases). The CDR3 runs 14 residues. Per germline, CDR1 MNHEY and CDR2 SVGAGI. Trimming pared 5 bases from V and 2 bases from J, leaving 12 bases between. The CDR3 nucleotides read TGTGCCAGCAGTCCATCAGGGATGCAAGAGACCCAGTACTTC. Amino acid sequence: CASSPSGMQETQYF.

This clone was counted only a few times. In DNA form, the CDR3 reads TGTGCCAGCATTCCGGGACAGGGACACTTTTATGGCTACACCTTC. This codes for CASIPGQGHFYGYTF. The chain joins TRBV28 to TRBJ1-2; 9 bases are a match to TRBD1. The germline V gene encodes CDR1 MDHEN and CDR2 SYDVKM. V dropped 7 bases and J dropped 5; count of bases not matched to a gene: 11. The CDR3 length is 15 residues.

The J gene is TRBJ2-2, the V gene TRBV6-1; perhaps TRBD1 as D (5 bases). With 6 bases removed from V and 4 bases from J, the gap between germline ends came to 18 bases. This CDR3 has 16 amino acids. The germline V gene has CDR1 MNHNS and CDR2 SASEGT. The CDR3 DNA sequence: TGTGCCAGCAGCGAATTAATGGGGCTCAGCACCGGGGAGCTGTTTTTT. This encodes CASSELMGLSTGELFF.

V is TRBV27 and J is TRBJ2-7; 7 nucleotides align to TRBD1. The ends lost 0 bases at V and 4 bases at J; junction bases unmatched: 6. The length of the CDR3 is 15 residues. Per germline, CDR1 MNHEY and CDR2 SMNVEV (reference sequence). The CDR3 nucleotides read TGTGCCAGCAGTTTATCTACAGGGGACCTATACGAGCAGTACTTC. It is translated as CASSLSTGDLYEQYF.

The chain joins TRBV11-2 to TRBJ1-1, with 9 bases identical to TRBD1. The ends lost 5 bases at V and 1 base at J; junction bases unmatched: 5. The length of the CDR3 is 15 residues. Germline CDR1 SGHAT, CDR2 FQNNGV. As DNA, the CDR3 is TGTGCCAGCAGCCCCAGACAGGGGGAGAACACTGAAGCTTTCTTT. This codes for CASSPRQGENTEAFF.

Comment on this clone: A junction boundary mismatches the germline segment, possibly from a read error. The chain carries TRBV4-3 and TRBJ2-4; 7 bases match TRBD1. The germline V gene has CDR1 LGHNA and CDR2 YSLEER. This CDR3 is 13 amino acids long. As DNA, the CDR3 is TGCGCCAGCAGCCAAGATCTTCGAGACAGGGAATTTTTC. Protein product: CASSQDLRDREFF.

This clone was counted a few times. The chain links TRBV27 to TRBJ2-6; D may be TRBD1 (5 bases). The germline V and J ends were trimmed by 1 base and 0 bases, with 10 bases remaining between them. CDR1 is MNHEY, CDR2 SMNVEV, per germline (reference sequence). The CDR3 totals 17 residues. Here the CDR3 reads CASSLYAGNSGANVLTF. CDR3 sequence (DNA): TGTGCCAGCAGTTTATATGCAGGGAACTCTGGGGCCAACGTCCTGACTTTC.

The rearrangement joins TRBV2 to TRBJ1-3; a weak D match, TRBD1 (6 bases). From germline, CDR1 is SNHLY and CDR2 FYNNEI. The CDR3 runs 16 residues. The germline V and J ends were trimmed by 5 bases and 4 bases, with 18 bases remaining between them. DNA of the CDR3: TGTGCCAGCAGTCCCTACCTATCAGGGGCCGGAAACACCATATATTTT. As protein: CASSPYLSGAGNTIYF.